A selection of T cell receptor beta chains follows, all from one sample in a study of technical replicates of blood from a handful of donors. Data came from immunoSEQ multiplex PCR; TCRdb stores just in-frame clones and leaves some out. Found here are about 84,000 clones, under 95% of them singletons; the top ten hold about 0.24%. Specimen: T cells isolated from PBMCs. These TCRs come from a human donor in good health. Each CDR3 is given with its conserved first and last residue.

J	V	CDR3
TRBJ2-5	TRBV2	CASSEQTSGARKTQYF
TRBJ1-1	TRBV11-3	CASSFGQNTEAFF
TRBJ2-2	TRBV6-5	CASTSERNTGELFF
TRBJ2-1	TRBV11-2	CASRRLAGGPNEQFF
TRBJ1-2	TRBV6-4	CASSDSTGDYYGYTF
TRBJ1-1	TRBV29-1	CSIDRGNTEAFF
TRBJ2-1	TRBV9	CASSVEGSGDNEQFF
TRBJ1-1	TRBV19	CASSLRGREAFF
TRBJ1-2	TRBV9	CASSATGQRDYGYTF
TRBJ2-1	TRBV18	CASSPPSGTGYNEQFF
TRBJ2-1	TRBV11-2	CASSIRLARIYNEQFF
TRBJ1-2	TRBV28	CASSLLDRGAGYGYTF
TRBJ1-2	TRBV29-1	CSVEGQGALGYTF
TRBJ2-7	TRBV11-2	CASSGRLAGAYYEQYF
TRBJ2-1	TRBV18	CASSPLSGGEQFF
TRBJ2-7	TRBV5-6	CASSLSGTYEQYF
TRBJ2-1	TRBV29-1	CSGDTRSYNEQFF
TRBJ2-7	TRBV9	CASSVDPGEGYEQYF
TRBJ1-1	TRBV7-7	CASSAQGLTEAFF
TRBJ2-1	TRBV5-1	CASSLLGTGPYNEQFF
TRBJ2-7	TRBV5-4	CASSLKMRSSYEQYF